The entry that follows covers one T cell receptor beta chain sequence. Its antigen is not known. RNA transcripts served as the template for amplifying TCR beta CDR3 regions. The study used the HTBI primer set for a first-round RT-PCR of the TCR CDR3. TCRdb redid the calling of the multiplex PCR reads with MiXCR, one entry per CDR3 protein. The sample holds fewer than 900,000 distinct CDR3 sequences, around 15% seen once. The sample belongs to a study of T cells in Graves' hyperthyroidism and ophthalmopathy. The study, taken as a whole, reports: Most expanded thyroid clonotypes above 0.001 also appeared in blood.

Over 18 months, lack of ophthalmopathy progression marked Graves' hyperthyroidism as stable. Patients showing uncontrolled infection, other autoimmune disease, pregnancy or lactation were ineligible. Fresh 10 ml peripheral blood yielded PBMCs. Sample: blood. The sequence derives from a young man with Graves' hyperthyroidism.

This CDR3 reads CASSWLGDGEQYF. The CDR3, as DNA: TGCGCCAGCAGCTGGCTAGGGGATGGCGAGCAGTACTTC. This chain links TRBV5-1 with TRBJ2-7; D may be TRBD1 (5 bases). CDR3 size: 13 residues. The V gene lost 3 bases and the J gene lost 6 bases, with 13 bases spanning the gap. Germline V gene lookup returns CDR1 SGHRS and CDR2 YFSETQ.